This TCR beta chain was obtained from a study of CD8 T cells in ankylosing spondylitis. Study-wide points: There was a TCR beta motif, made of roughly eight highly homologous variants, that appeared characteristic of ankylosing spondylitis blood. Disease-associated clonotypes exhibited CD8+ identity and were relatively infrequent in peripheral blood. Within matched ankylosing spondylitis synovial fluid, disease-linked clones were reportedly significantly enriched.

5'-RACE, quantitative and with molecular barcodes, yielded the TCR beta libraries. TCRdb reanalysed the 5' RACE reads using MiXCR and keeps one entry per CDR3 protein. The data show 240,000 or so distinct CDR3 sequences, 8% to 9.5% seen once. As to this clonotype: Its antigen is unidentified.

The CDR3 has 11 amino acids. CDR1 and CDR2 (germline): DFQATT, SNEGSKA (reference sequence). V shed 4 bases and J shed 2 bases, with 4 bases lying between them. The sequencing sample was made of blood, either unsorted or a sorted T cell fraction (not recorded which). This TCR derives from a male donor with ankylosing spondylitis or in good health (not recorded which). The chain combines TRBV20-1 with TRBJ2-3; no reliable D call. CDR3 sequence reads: CSAIYTDTQYF. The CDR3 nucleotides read TGCAGTGCTATATACACAGATACGCAGTATTTT.